The text below deals with one T cell receptor beta chain. The identical CDR3 is also encoded by other nucleotide sequences in the sample. From germline, CDR1 is LGHDT and CDR2 YNNKEL (reference sequence). The CDR3 consists of 14 residues. V shed 4 bases and J 3 bases; nucleotides not matched to a gene: 5. Per the original data handling: Reference gene primer amplification in the assay estimated nucleated cell counts. Assay used: immunoSEQ multiplex PCR; TCRdb lists only in-frame clones, some missing. V and J calls plus clone size are reproduced from that table; the DNA served to infer D and trimming. The sample gives approximately 430,000 clones, roughly 89% of which show up once; 1.4% to 1.5% is in the top ten. This sample is part of a study of blood T cell repertoires in COVID-19. Background on the study: Acute and convalescent COVID-19 specimens originated in the United States, Italy and Spain. PBMCs, B-cell-depleted T cells, or T cells were the source of the cDNA or gDNA that made up the material.

This clonotype originated in a woman aged 30 to 39 with active or convalescent COVID-19. The specimen was peripheral blood. This chain joins TRBV3-1 (or the pseudogene TRBV3-2) and TRBJ2-7, with 8 nucleotides matching TRBD1. CDR3 region: CASSPGQGDYEQYF. For the CDR3, the DNA is TGTGCCAGCAGCCCTGGACAGGGCGACTACGAGCAGTACTTC.